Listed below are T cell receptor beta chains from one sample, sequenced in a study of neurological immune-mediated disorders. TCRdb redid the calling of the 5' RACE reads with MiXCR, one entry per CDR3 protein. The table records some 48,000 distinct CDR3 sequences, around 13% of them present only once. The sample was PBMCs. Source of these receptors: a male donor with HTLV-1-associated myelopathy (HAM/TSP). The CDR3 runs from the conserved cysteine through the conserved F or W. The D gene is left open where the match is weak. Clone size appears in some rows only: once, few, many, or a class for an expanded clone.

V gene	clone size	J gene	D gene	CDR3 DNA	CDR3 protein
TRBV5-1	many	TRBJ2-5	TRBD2	TGCGCCAGCAGCTTGAGAGGACTAGCGGGGCAAGAGACCCAGTACTTC	CASSLRGLAGQETQYF
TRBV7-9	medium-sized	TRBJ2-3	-	TGTGCCAGCAGCCCCGATAGAACAGATACGCAGTATTTT	CASSPDRTDTQYF
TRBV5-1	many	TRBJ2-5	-	TGCGCCAGCAGGGTGATCCCATGGGAGACCCAGTACTTC	CASRVIPWETQYF
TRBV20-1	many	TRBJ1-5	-	TGCAGTGCTAGGCTGGGAGGGCAGCCCCAGCATTTT	CSARLGGQPQHF
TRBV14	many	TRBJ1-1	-	TGTGCCAGCAGCCAAACATACGCCGGAGGGACTGAAGCTTTCTTT	CASSQTYAGGTEAFF
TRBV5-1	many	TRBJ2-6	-	TGCGCCAGCAGGGCGGAACTCTCTGGGGCCAACGTCCTGACTTTC	CASRAELSGANVLTF
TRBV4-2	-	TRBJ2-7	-	TGTGCCAGCAGCCACTTGAACAGGGAGGCCTACGAGCAGTACTTC	CASSHLNREAYEQYF
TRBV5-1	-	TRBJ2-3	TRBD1	TGCGCCAGCAGCTTGGTAGGGGCAGGGGGACAAGATACGCAGTATTTT	CASSLVGAGGQDTQYF
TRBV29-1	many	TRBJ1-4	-	TGCAGCGTTGGAGATACACCTAATGAAAAACTGTTTTTT	CSVGDTPNEKLFF
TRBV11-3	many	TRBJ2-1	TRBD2	TGTGCCAGCAGCGCCCGGGAGGGACTGGCGGGGGCCCTCAATGAGCAGTTCTTC	CASSAREGLAGALNEQFF
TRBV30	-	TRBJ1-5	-	TGTGCCTGGACCCTACCGGAATTGGGCAATCAGCCCCAGCATTTT	CAWTLPELGNQPQHF
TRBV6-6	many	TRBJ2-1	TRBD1	TGTGCCAGCAGAATCGAGGGGACAGGGATCAACAATGAGCAGTTCTTC	CASRIEGTGINNEQFF
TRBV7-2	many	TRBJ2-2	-	TGTGCCAGCAGCTTGTACGATGTACTGAACACCGGGGAGCTGTTTTTT	CASSLYDVLNTGELFF
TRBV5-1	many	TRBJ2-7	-	TGCGCCAGCAGCCCGACGGGGAGCTACGAGCAGTACTTC	CASSPTGSYEQYF
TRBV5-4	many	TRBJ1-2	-	TGTGCCAGCAGCTTGGACCCAGGGCGCTATGGCTACACCTTC	CASSLDPGRYGYTF
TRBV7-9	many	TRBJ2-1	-	TGTGCCAGCAGCTTAGTACGGGACCTCCACTACAATGAGCAGTTCTTC	CASSLVRDLHYNEQFF
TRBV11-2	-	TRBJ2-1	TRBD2	TGTGCCAGTCAGCTTCTAAGCGGGGGGAGGGGTGAGCAGTTCTTC	CASQLLSGGRGEQFF
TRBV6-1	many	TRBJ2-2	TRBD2	TGTGCCAGCAGGTCCAGCGGGGGAACGGTCGGGGAGCTGTTTTTT	CASRSSGGTVGELFF
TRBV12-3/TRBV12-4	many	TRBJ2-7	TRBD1	TGTGCCAGCAGTTTATGGCAGGGGGCCGGCTACGAGCAGTACTTC	CASSLWQGAGYEQYF
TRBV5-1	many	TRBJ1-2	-	TGCGCCAGCAGCTTGATTTCGGCCAGAAGAAACTATGGCTACACCTTC	CASSLISARRNYGYTF
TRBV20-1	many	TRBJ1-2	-	TGCAGTGCTAGAGATGACGGCAGGGGCTATGGCTACACCTTC	CSARDDGRGYGYTF
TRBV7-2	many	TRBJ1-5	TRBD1	TGTGCCAGCAGCTCAACCAGGGGGCAGCCCCAGCATTTT	CASSSTRGQPQHF
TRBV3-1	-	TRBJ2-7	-	TGTGTCAGCAGCCGTGACCCCGCCGACGAGCAGTACTTC	CVSSRDPADEQYF
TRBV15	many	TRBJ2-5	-	TGTGCCACCAGCAGAGAAACGACCTTCGGAGGGGAGACCCAGTACTTC	CATSRETTFGGETQYF
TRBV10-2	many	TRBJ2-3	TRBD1	TGCGCCAGCAGTGCGGACAGGGGAGGGGGTCACCAGTATTTT	CASSADRGGGHQYF
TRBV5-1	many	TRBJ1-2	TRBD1	TGCGCCAGCAGCTGGGACAGTTCCGATGGCTACACCTTC	CASSWDSSDGYTF
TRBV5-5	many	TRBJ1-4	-	TGTGCCAGCAGCTTGGGGCACTCTCTAAATGAAAAACTGTTTTTT	CASSLGHSLNEKLFF
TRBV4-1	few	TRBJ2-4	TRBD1	TGCGCCAGCAGCCCCACCCCTCGGACAGGGGAAAACATTCAGTACTTC	CASSPTPRTGENIQYF
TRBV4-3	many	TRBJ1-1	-	TGCGCCAGCAGACGGACCGGCGGCACTGAAGCTTTCTTT	CASRRTGGTEAFF
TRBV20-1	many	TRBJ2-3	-	TGCAGTGCCAATAGTAGGATGCGGGGGCGGGTGTCGCAGTATTTT	CSANSRMRGRVSQYF
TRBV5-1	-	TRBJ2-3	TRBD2	TGCGCCAACAGCTTGGGACTAGCTACAGATACACAGTATTTT	CANSLGLATDTQYF
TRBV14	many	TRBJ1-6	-	TGTGCCAGCAGCCAAGTAATGAGCTATAATTCACCCCTCCACTTT	CASSQVMSYNSPLHF
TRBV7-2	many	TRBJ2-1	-	TGTGCCAGCAGCTTGAGCCAGATCCAGTTCTTC	CASSLSQIQFF
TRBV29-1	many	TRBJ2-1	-	TGCAGCGTTGAATCCCGAGACAGTTCTTCCTACAATGAGCAGTTCTTC	CSVESRDSSSYNEQFF
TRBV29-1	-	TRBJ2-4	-	TGCAGCGTTGCCCTACGGATGCCTCCGATTCAGTACTTC	CSVALRMPPIQYF
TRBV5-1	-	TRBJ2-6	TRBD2	TGCGCCAGCAGCCCCATTCGGGGGGAAAGTGGGGCCAACGTCCTGACTTTC	CASSPIRGESGANVLTF
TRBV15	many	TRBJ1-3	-	TGTGCCACCAGCAGAGTGGGGTTCAGCTCTGGAAACACCATATATTTT	CATSRVGFSSGNTIYF
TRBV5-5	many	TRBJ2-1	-	TGTGCCAGCAGCTTGGCCGGGACGTCCTACAATGAGCAGTTCTTC	CASSLAGTSYNEQFF
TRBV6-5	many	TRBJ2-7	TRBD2	TGTGCCAGCAGTTCAGGGACTAGCGGCTACGAGCAGTACTTC	CASSSGTSGYEQYF